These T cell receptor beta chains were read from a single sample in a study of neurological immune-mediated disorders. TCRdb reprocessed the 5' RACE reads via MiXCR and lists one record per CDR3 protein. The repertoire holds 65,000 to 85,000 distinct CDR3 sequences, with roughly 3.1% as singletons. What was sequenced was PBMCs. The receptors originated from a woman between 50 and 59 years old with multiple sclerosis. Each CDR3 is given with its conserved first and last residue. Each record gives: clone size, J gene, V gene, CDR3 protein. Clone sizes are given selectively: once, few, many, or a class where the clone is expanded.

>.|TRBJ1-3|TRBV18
CASSPMATISGNTIYF
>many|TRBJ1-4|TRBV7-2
CASSFRGQHNEKLFF
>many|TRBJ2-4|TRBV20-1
CSALQWGELAKNIQYF
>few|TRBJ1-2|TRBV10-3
CAISEFGSRGQIYGYTF
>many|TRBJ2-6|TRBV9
CASSPRTRPGANVLTF
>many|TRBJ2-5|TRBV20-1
CSARDIDWQETPYF
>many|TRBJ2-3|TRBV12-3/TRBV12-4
CASSFTSTSTDTQYF
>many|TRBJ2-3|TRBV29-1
CSVDRGRNTDTQYF
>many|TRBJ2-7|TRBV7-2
CASGFVQREQYF
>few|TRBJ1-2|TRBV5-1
CASSSTRGGYTF
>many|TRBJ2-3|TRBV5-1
CASSLVSTPLDTQYF
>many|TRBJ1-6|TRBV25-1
CASSPQGGLGSPLHF
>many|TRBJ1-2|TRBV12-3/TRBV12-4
CASSHGRRRPNYGYTF
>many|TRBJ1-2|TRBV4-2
CASSQDLGGFGYTF
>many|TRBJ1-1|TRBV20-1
CSASNGRDTEAFF
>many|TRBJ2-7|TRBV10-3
CAISRGGAGTAHPWYF
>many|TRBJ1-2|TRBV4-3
CASSQDRTDLWEGYTF
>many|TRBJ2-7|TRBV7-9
CASSLAGAIRGSYEQYF
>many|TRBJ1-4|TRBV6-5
CASSSYVSTNEKLFF
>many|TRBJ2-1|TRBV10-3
CAISESRGGADNEQFF
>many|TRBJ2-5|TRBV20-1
CSAGVGARETQYF
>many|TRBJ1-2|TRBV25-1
CASSQSTGTYGYTF
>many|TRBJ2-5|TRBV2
CASTLGETQYF
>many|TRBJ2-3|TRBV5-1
CASSLARLAGEDTQYF
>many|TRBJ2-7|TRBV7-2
CASSFAGNYEQYF
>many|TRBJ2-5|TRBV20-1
CSASLGRQRGETQYF
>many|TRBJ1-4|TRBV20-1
CSAREAGTEYEKLFF
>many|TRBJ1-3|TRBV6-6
CASSPIRDRGSGNTIYF
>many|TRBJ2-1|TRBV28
CASSPGLAFNEQFF
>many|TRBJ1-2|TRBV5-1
CASSPETNYGYTF
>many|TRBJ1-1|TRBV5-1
CASSLEGGKGTEAFF
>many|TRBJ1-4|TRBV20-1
CSASHEGKLFF
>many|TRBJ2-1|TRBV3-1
CASSQRSGVYF
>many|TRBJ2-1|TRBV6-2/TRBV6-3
CASSFPQGWSYNEQFF
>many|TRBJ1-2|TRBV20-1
CSARDPSGRRYGYTF
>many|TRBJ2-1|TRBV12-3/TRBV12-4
CASISWGGEQFF
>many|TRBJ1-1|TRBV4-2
CASSQLQNKNTEAFF
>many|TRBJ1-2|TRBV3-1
CASSQKRDYGYTF
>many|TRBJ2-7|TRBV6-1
CASSLSRSEQYF
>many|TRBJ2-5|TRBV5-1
CASSLSDRRETQYF
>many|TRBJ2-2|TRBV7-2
CASSLDRLAGTGELFF
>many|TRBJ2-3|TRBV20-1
CSASSSSGGASNTQYF
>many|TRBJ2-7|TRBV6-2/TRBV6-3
CASSLLAGATYF
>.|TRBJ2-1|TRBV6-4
CASSDRSQVSNEQFF
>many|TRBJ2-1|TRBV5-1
CASSRDRGGNEQFF